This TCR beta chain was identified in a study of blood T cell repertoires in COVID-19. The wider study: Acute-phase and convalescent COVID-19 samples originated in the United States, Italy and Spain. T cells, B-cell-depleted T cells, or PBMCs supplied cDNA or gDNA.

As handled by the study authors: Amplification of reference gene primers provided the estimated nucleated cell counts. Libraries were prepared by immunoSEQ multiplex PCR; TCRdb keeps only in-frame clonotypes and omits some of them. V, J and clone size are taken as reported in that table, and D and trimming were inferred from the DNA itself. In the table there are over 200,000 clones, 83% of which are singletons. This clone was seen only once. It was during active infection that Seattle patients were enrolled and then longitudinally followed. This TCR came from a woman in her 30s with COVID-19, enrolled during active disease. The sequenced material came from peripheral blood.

CDR3 in amino acids: CASSSGQGVTIQYF. In DNA, the CDR3 is TGTGCCAGCAGCTCCGGGCAGGGGGTAACTATTCAGTACTTC. V is TRBV7-9 and J is TRBJ2-4; TRBD1 matches at 7 bases. Germline V gives CDR1 SEHNR, CDR2 FQNEAQ (reference sequence). J lost 10 bases, V lost 4 bases, and 10 bases had no gene match. CDR3 length: 14 residues.